The 5 T cell receptor beta chains listed next were all sequenced from one sample in a study of cytomegalovirus exposure and HLA in healthy donors. The study ran its PCR with 60 Vbeta and 13 Jbeta primers. Libraries were prepared by immunoSEQ multiplex PCR; TCRdb keeps only in-frame clonotypes and omits some of them. Among about 130,000 clones, 80% were seen once, and the ten largest hold around 2%. Sample: PBMCs. All receptors derive from a man younger than 45 in good health and CMV-seronegative.

The DNA for the CDR3 is TGCGCCAGCAAACAGACAGGGGATGGGACCCAGTACTTC. This encodes CASKQTGDGTQYF. This chain joins TRBV4-1 and TRBJ2-5, with 8 bases matching TRBD1. Germline V gene sequence: CDR1 MGHRA, CDR2 YSYEKL. CDR3 length equals 13 residues. The V gene end was trimmed by 7 bases and the J gene end by 7 bases; junction bases not matched to a gene: 8.

The rearrangement links TRBV19 to TRBJ2-1, with 10 bases matching TRBD2. The J segment lost 8 bases and the V segment lost 6 bases, leaving 7 bases of the junction unmatched. Germline values: CDR1 LNHDA, CDR2 SQIVND (reference sequence). The CDR3 spans 14 residues. CDR3 in DNA: TGTGCCAGTAGACCTAGCGGGAGCCCGGATGAGCAGTTCTTC. Translation gives CASRPSGSPDEQFF.

The genes are TRBV2 and TRBJ1-5; tentatively, D is TRBD1 (5 bases). CDR3 length: 15 residues. The germline V gene encodes CDR1 SNHLY and CDR2 FYNNEI. V was clipped by 3 bases and J by 2 bases, with 11 bases between them. The CDR3 spells CASSDIGGGNQPQHF. CDR3 nucleotides: TGTGCCAGCAGTGACATCGGGGGAGGCAATCAGCCCCAGCATTTT.

The V call is TRBV19, the J call TRBJ1-1; D might be TRBD1 (5 bases). The germline V and J ends were trimmed by 6 bases and 7 bases, with 15 bases remaining between them. The CDR3 extends over 13 amino acids. Looked up from germline, CDR1 is LNHDA and CDR2 is SQIVND (reference sequence). This chain's CDR3 is CASSPDTRGEAFF. Written as DNA, the CDR3 is TGTGCCAGTAGCCCGGACACAAGGGGTGAAGCTTTCTTT.

The chain uses TRBV7-2 and TRBJ2-1; D is perhaps TRBD2 (5 bases). The CDR3 runs to 16 residues. The V gene lost 3 bases and the J gene lost 9 bases, with 21 bases spanning the gap. From germline, CDR1 is SGHTA and CDR2 FQGNSA. The CDR3 sequence is CASSFGLANLRGEQFF. DNA of the CDR3: TGTGCCAGCAGCTTCGGGCTAGCCAACCTACGGGGTGAGCAGTTCTTC.